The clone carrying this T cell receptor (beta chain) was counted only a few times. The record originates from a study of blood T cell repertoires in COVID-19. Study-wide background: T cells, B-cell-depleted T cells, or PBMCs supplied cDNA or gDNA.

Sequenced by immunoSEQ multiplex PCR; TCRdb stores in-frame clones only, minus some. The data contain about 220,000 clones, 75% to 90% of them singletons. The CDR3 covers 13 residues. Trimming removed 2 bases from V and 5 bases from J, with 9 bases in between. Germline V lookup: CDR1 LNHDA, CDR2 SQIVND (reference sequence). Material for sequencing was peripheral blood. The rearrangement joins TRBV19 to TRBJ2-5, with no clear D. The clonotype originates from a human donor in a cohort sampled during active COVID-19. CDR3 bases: TGTGCCAGTAGTATACCCGGTTGGGAGACCCAGTACTTC. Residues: CASSIPGWETQYF.